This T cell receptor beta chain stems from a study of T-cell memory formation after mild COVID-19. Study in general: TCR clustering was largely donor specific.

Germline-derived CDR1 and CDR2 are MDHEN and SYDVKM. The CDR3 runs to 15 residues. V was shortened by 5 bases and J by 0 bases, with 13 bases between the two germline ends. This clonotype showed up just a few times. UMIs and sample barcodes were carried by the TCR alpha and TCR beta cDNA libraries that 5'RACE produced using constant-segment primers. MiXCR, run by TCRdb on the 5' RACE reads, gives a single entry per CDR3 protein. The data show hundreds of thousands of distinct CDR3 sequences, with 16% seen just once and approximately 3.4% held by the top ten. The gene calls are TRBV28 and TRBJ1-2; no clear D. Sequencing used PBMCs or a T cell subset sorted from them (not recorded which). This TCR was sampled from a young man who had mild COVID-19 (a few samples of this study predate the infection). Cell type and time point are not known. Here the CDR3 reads CASSAHGGSNYGYTF. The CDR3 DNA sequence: TGTGCCAGCAGTGCTCACGGAGGATCTAACTATGGCTACACCTTC.